This record looks at one T cell receptor (beta chain) sequence and its context. Its specificity is not known. The data belong to a study of CD8+ T cells in alopecia areata. Study background: Patients given treatment had severity scored by the percentage of scalp area affected. Study-level results: Having just one nonresponder leaves the connection between baseline CD8+ expansion and response unresolved. Lesional scalp exceeded normal scalp in clonality, especially in alopecia totalis/universalis.

Treatment noted: oral pan-JAK inhibitor, 5-10 mg twice daily. Trimming stripped 5 bases from V and 9 bases from J, with 26 bases between. Germline loops: CDR1 MNHNY, CDR2 SVGAGI (reference sequence). This CDR3 spans 16 amino acids. Reverse transcription of extracted RNA yielded cDNA, which provided the sequencing template. TCRdb's table, derived via immunoSEQ multiplex PCR, lists solely in-frame clones and lacks some. The sample holds 150,000 to 200,000 clones; just under 65% are singletons and the top ten take approximately 1.3%. This TCR derives from a human donor with alopecia areata. The sequences come from CD4+ T cells sorted from blood, collected between weeks 47 and 50, from a patient treated with tofacitinib. The V and J genes are TRBV6-6 and TRBJ2-7, with D possibly matching TRBD1 (6 bases). Here the CDR3 DNA reads TGTGCCAGCAGTCCACCTCCCTTCACAGGGCCCCAGGGGCAGTACTTC. Its protein product is CASSPPPFTGPQGQYF.